The 25 T cell receptor beta chains listed next were all sequenced from one sample in a study of patients and donors after allogeneic stem cell transplantation. TCRdb redid the calling of the RT-PCR reads with MiXCR, one entry per CDR3 protein. The table lists approximately 88,000 distinct CDR3 sequences, around 5% of them singletons. Sequencing was performed on blood, either unsorted or a sorted T cell fraction (not recorded which). The receptors were sampled from a human donor who was either an allogeneic HSCT recipient or a stem cell or donor lymphocyte infusion donor (not recorded which). It is not recorded whose cells these are; they may come from a transplant donor.

This clonotype has ten or more counts. V usage is TRBV28 and J usage is TRBJ2-5, with D perhaps TRBD2 (6 bases). Germline V gene data show CDR1 as MDHEN and CDR2 as SYDVKM. With 4 bases removed from V and 5 bases from J, the gap between germline ends came to 17 bases. This CDR3 region has 15 residues. The CDR3 DNA sequence: TGTGCCAGCAGTTCCCCCTCCCGACGGGGGGAGACCCAGTACTTC. As protein: CASSSPSRRGETQYF.

This clonotype was detected many times. This chain links TRBV7-9 with TRBJ1-1, with D uncertain. Germline CDR1 SEHNR, CDR2 FQNEAQ (reference sequence). The CDR3 is 13 amino acids. V was trimmed by 5 bases and J by 0 bases, leaving 7 bases between them. CDR3 in amino acids: CASSADMNTEAFF. The CDR3 DNA reads TGTGCCAGCAGCGCTGATATGAACACTGAAGCTTTCTTT.

In this sample, this clonotype turned up many times. V and J are TRBV7-8 and TRBJ1-2, with 8 bases identical to TRBD1. Trimming took 4 bases from V and 0 from J; bases not matched to a gene: 7. CDR3 length equals 16 residues. Germline V gene sequence: CDR1 SGHVS, CDR2 FQNEAQ. The CDR3 is CASSYRTGSTNYGYTF. CDR3 coding DNA: TGTGCCAGCAGCTATAGGACAGGGAGCACTAACTATGGCTACACCTTC.

Many counts were recorded for this clonotype. The rearrangement links TRBV24-1 to TRBJ2-7; TRBD1 matches at 11 bases. The CDR3 covers 18 residues. Germline V gives CDR1 KGHDR, CDR2 SFDVKD. Trimming at V came to 3 bases and at J to 2 bases, leaving 11 bases not matched to a gene. The CDR3 region is CATSDPRPGTGGTYEQYF. CDR3 nucleotide sequence: TGTGCCACCAGTGATCCTCGCCCCGGGACAGGGGGGACCTACGAGCAGTACTTC.

The V call is TRBV19, the J call TRBJ1-1; D call uncertain. Germline values: CDR1 LNHDA, CDR2 SQIVND (reference sequence). V dropped 8 bases and J dropped 0 bases, with 10 bases sitting between them. CDR3 length: 13 residues. CDR3: CASSREVNTEAFF. In nucleotides, the CDR3 is TGTGCCAGTTCCCGGGAGGTGAACACTGAAGCTTTCTTT.

The chain couples TRBV3-1 to TRBJ2-5; tentatively, D is TRBD2 (6 bases). The V and J ends lost 4 bases and 9 bases respectively, with 15 bases between them. Germline loops: CDR1 LGHDT, CDR2 YNNKEL (reference sequence). The CDR3 contains 13 residues. CDR3 sequence reads: CASSLGTDGAQYF. Written as DNA, the CDR3 is TGTGCCAGCAGCCTCGGGACTGACGGGGCCCAGTACTTC.

This clonotype was seen many times. This chain links TRBV2 with TRBJ1-5, with a possible D match to TRBD1 (5 bases). With 5 bases removed from V and 3 bases from J, the gap between germline ends came to 11 bases. The CDR3 consists of 14 residues. CDR1 and CDR2 from the germline V gene are SNHLY and FYNNEI. The CDR3 sequence: CASSSGGNNQPQHF. The CDR3, as DNA: TGTGCCAGCAGTTCGGGGGGGAACAATCAGCCCCAGCATTTT. Drawing the rest from reference TRBV2 and TRBJ1-5, the complete variable domain is EPEVTQTPSHQVTQMGQEVILRCVPISNHLYFYWYRQILGQKVEFLVSFYNNEISEKSEIFDDQFSVERPDGSNFTLKIRSTKLEDSAMYFCASSSGGNNQPQHFGDGTRLSIL.

In this sample, this clonotype turned up many times. V usage is TRBV11-2 and J usage is TRBJ1-2; 9 bases line up with TRBD1. V was clipped by 6 bases and J by 4 bases; unmatched bases: 6. This CDR3 comprises 14 residues. CDR1 is SGHAT, CDR2 FQNNGV, per germline. This CDR3 is CASRPGQGGYGYTF. Here the CDR3 DNA reads TGTGCCAGCAGGCCGGGACAGGGCGGCTATGGCTACACCTTC.

At least ten counts were recorded for this clonotype. The V and J genes are TRBV20-1 and TRBJ2-7; the match to TRBD2 covers 7 bases. CDR1 and CDR2 (germline): DFQATT, SNEGSKA (reference sequence). V was pared by 6 bases and J by 4 bases, with 12 bases of the junction left unmatched. CDR3 length: 14 amino acids. The chain's CDR3 is CSAYQGLTPYEQYF. The DNA of the CDR3 is TGCAGTGCCTATCAGGGACTAACTCCTTACGAGCAGTACTTC.

This clonotype was observed at least ten times. V is TRBV4-1 and J is TRBJ2-2; D might be TRBD1 (8 bases). Germline values: CDR1 MGHRA, CDR2 YSYEKL. The V end lost 6 bases, the J end lost 3 bases, and 17 bases lay between the germline ends. The CDR3 covers 16 residues. The CDR3 region is CASRHRGAGDTGELFF. Written as DNA, the CDR3 is TGCGCCAGCAGACACAGGGGGGCGGGAGACACCGGGGAGCTGTTTTTT.

There are many counts of this clonotype. The chain has TRBV3-1 and TRBJ2-2; TRBD1 is a possible D gene (5 bases). CDR1 and CDR2 (germline): LGHDT, YNNKEL (reference sequence). This CDR3 contains 13 residues. V gave up 4 bases and J gave up 4 bases, with 7 bases separating them. CDR3 region: CASSPTGTGELFF. The CDR3 DNA sequence: TGTGCCAGCAGCCCCACAGGCACCGGGGAGCTGTTTTTT. Drawing the rest from reference TRBV3-1 and TRBJ2-2, the complete variable domain is DTAVSQTPKYLVTQMGNDKSIKCEQNLGHDTMYWYKQDSKKFLKIMFSYNNKELIINETVPNRFSPKSPDKAHLNLHINSLELGDSAVYFCASSPTGTGELFFGEGSRLTVL.

This clonotype was observed many times. The chain's CDR3 is CSAGQSLGNEQFF. The CDR3 DNA is TGCAGTGCCGGGCAGTCTTTGGGCAATGAGCAGTTCTTC. The chain joins TRBV20-1 to TRBJ2-1; no definite D call. Germline CDR1 is DFQATT and CDR2 is SNEGSKA (reference sequence). V was cut by 6 bases and J by 6 bases, with 15 bases left in between. CDR3 size: 13 residues.

This clonotype has just a few counts. The chain joins TRBV10-3 to TRBJ1-2; no reliable D call. The length of the CDR3 is 13 residues. The ends were cut back, 2 bases at V and 2 bases at J, with 6 bases in the middle. Germline V gene sequence: CDR1 ENHRY, CDR2 SYGVKD. This CDR3 reads CAISEVSNYGYTF. CDR3 DNA: TGTGCCATCAGTGAGGTCAGCAACTATGGCTACACCTTC.

This clonotype was counted between two and nine times. The V gene is TRBV19, the J gene TRBJ2-7; 7 bases line up with TRBD1. CDR3 length: 15 amino acids. Germline lookup yields CDR1 LNHDA and CDR2 SQIVND (reference sequence). The V segment lost 8 bases and the J segment 3 bases; nucleotides outside the gene matches: 13. This chain's CDR3 is CASEEGTALGYEQYF. CDR3 DNA: TGTGCCAGTGAAGAGGGGACAGCATTAGGCTACGAGCAGTACTTC.

CDR3 in DNA: TGTGCCAGCAGCCAAGAATGGGGTACCCAAGAGACCCAGTACTTC. Translation gives CASSQEWGTQETQYF. The rearrangement joins TRBV3-1 to TRBJ2-5; D is unclear. V lost 0 bases and J lost 1, with 9 bases in between. Germline CDR1 LGHDT, CDR2 YNNKEL (reference sequence). The CDR3 sequence is 15 residues long.

DNA for the CDR3: TGTGCCAGCGGGCACCTAGCGGGGAACCAAGAGACCCAGTACTTC. This encodes CASGHLAGNQETQYF. The chain combines TRBV2 with TRBJ2-5; 9 bases agree with TRBD2. The CDR3 is 15 amino acids. The ends lost 8 bases at V and 0 bases at J; junction bases unmatched: 7. Germline CDR1 SNHLY, CDR2 FYNNEI.

This chain links TRBV2 with TRBJ2-7; possibly TRBD1 or TRBD2 for D (6 bases each). Germline V CDR1 and CDR2: SNHLY, FYNNEI. Deletions cut 8 bases from V and 0 bases from J, with 11 bases between. CDR3 length: 13 amino acids. The CDR3 DNA is TGTGCCAGCGGGGGGCTAACCTCCTACGAGCAGTACTTC. Translating gives CASGGLTSYEQYF.

This clonotype was counted at least ten times. V gene TRBV14 combines with J gene TRBJ1-2; 8 positions agree with TRBD1. This CDR3 region has 14 residues. The germline V gene has CDR1 SGHDN and CDR2 FVKESK. The junction had 7 bases not matched to a gene; V was cut back by 4 bases and J by 6 bases. The CDR3 region is CASSRLTGVHGYTF. CDR3 sequence (DNA): TGTGCCAGCAGCCGCTTGACAGGGGTACATGGCTACACCTTC.

This clonotype was seen repeatedly, ten times or more. The rearrangement links TRBV2 to TRBJ1-2; possible D gene TRBD1, 5 bases. This CDR3 comprises 15 residues. The V gene lost 5 bases and the J gene lost 5 bases, with 18 bases spanning the gap. The germline V gene has CDR1 SNHLY and CDR2 FYNNEI. The DNA of the CDR3 is TGTGCCAGCAGTATGAGGGACGGTGGACTTTATGGCTACACCTTC. Protein: CASSMRDGGLYGYTF.

This clonotype was counted ten times or more. The CDR3 coding sequence is TGCGCCAGCAGCTTGAGTGGTCAGAACTATGGCTACACCTTC. Protein sequence: CASSLSGQNYGYTF. The J gene is TRBJ1-2, the V gene TRBV5-1; no clear D. V dropped 1 base and J dropped 2 bases, with 9 bases sitting between them. This CDR3 has 14 amino acids. The germline CDR1 and CDR2 sequences are SGHRS and YFSETQ.

This clonotype was found many times. In DNA, the CDR3 is TGTGCCAGCAGACCCGGCGAGGGGCGCGATGAGCAGTTCTTC. Protein: CASRPGEGRDEQFF. The genes are TRBV12-3 or TRBV12-4 and TRBJ2-1; D tentatively reads TRBD1 or TRBD2 (5 bases each). The CDR3 is 14 residues long. V lost 6 bases, J lost 8 bases, and 17 bases lay in between.

Ten or more counts support this clonotype. The J gene is TRBJ2-4, the V gene TRBV10-3; a possible D gene is TRBD1 (6 bases). Germline CDR1 ENHRY, CDR2 SYGVKD. V lost 10 bases and J lost 8, with 24 bases in between. There are 15 residues in the CDR3. The CDR3 DNA is TGTGCCACCTCCCTTGTCCCAGGGGATGGGGACATTCAGTACTTC. This codes for CATSLVPGDGDIQYF.

This clonotype has a count of ten or more. The chain uses TRBV24-1 and TRBJ2-1; 9 nucleotides match TRBD2. The V segment lost 6 bases and the J segment 7 bases; nucleotides outside the gene matches: 12. Germline CDR1 KGHDR, CDR2 SFDVKD. There are 16 residues in the CDR3. CDR3 amino acids: CATSSKAGGFVNEQFF. Here the CDR3 DNA reads TGTGCCACCAGTTCAAAAGCGGGAGGTTTCGTAAATGAGCAGTTCTTC.

This clonotype has only a few counts. V and J are TRBV12-3 or TRBV12-4 and TRBJ1-5; D is perhaps TRBD1 (6 bases). The V and J ends lost 6 bases and 5 bases respectively, with 17 bases between them. The CDR3 consists of 15 residues. In DNA form, the CDR3 reads TGTGCCAGCAGGCCATCGACAGGTCCTTATCAGCCCCAGCATTTT. This encodes CASRPSTGPYQPQHF.

There are many counts of this clonotype. This chain joins TRBV7-9 and TRBJ2-5, with D perhaps TRBD1 (5 bases). The V gene's germline CDR1 is SEHNR and CDR2 FQNEAQ (reference sequence). Between the trimmed V and J ends, which lost 6 bases and 2 bases, there was a span of 7 bases. This CDR3 region has 12 residues. The CDR3 DNA sequence: TGTGCCAGCAGGGGGCCACAAGAGACCCAGTACTTC. This sequence encodes CASRGPQETQYF. Variable domain in full (rest from reference TRBV7-9 and TRBJ2-5): DTGVSQNPRHKITKRGQNVTFRCDPISEHNRLYWYRQTLGQGPEFLTYFQNEAQLEKSRLLSDRFSAERPKGSFSTLEIQRTEQGDSAMYLCASRGPQETQYFGPGTRLLVL.